This TCR beta chain was sequenced in a study of control samples from healthy donors and cancer patients. The length of the CDR3 is 18 residues. Germline V gives CDR1 SGHNT, CDR2 YYREEE (reference sequence). Trimming at V came to 4 bases and at J to 0 bases, leaving 7 bases not matched to a gene. Sequencing used immunoSEQ multiplex PCR; TCRdb keeps in-frame clones, though not all of them. The sample lists some 120,000 clones; 80% to 95% were seen once. The chain recombines TRBV5-4 with TRBJ2-1, with 13 bases fitting TRBD2. The clonotype comes from a woman younger than 30 in good health. Source material: blood. The CDR3 here is CASSGTSGTQSSYNEQFF. The CDR3 DNA reads as TGTGCCAGCAGCGGGACTAGCGGGACCCAGAGCTCCTACAATGAGCAGTTCTTC.